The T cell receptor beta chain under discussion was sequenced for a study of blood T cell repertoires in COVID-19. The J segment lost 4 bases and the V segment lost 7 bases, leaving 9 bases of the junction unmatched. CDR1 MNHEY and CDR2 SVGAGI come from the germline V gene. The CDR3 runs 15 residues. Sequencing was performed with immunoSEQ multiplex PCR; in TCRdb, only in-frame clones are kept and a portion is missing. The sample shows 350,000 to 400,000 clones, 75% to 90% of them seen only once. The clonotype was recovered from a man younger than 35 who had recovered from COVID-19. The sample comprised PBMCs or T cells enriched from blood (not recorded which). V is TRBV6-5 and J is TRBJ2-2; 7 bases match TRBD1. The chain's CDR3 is CASMERGPVTGELFF. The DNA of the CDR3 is TGTGCCAGCATGGAGAGGGGGCCGGTCACCGGGGAGCTGTTTTTT.